This T cell receptor (beta chain) is from a study of control samples from healthy donors and cancer patients. V dropped 2 bases and J dropped 3; count of bases not matched to a gene: 2. The CDR3 totals 14 residues. Germline V gives CDR1 MDHEN, CDR2 SYDVKM. This table comes from immunoSEQ multiplex PCR, and its TCRdb copy is limited to in-frame clones, with some not included. The sample holds 150,000 to 190,000 clones, over 90% seen once. This clonotype originated in a man aged 45-65 years in good health. The rearrangement joins TRBV28 to TRBJ2-7, with TRBD2 identical over 9 bases. The sample taken for sequencing was blood. The CDR3 DNA sequence: TGTGCCAGCAGTTTACGGCGGGAGGGCTACGAGCAGTACTTC. As protein: CASSLRREGYEQYF.